Below are 27 T cell receptor beta chains sequenced from a single sample in a study of cytomegalovirus exposure and HLA in healthy donors. The PCR employed 60 Vbeta primers together with 13 Jbeta primers. Only in-frame clones appear in the TCRdb table, and some are missing; sequencing was by immunoSEQ multiplex PCR. The data show about 100,000 clones, with 78% seen just once and around 0.74% held by the top ten. The specimen was PBMCs. The receptor set was obtained from a woman between 55 and 75 years old in good health and CMV-seronegative.

Only one count was recorded for this clone. The chain carries TRBV6-5 and TRBJ1-1; TRBD1 agrees at 7 bases. The length of the CDR3 is 14 residues. Losses at the gene ends were 6 bases for V and 1 base for J; bases not matched to a gene: 5. Germline V gives CDR1 MNHEY, CDR2 SVGAGI. The chain's CDR3 is CASSLTGANTEAFF. The DNA of the CDR3 is TGTGCCAGCAGCCTTACAGGGGCGAACACTGAAGCTTTCTTT.

The gene calls are TRBV5-6 and TRBJ2-1; no clear D gene. Germline V lookup: CDR1 SGHDT, CDR2 YYEEEE. Trimming removed 4 bases from V and 5 bases from J, with 13 bases in between. CDR3 size: 14 residues. The DNA for the CDR3 is TGTGCCAGCAGCCCTGGTGTAAACAACAATGAGCAGTTCTTC. Protein: CASSPGVNNNEQFF.

The V gene is TRBV2, the J gene TRBJ2-2, with TRBD1 as a possible D gene (5 bases). This CDR3 region has 15 residues. V lost 5 bases, J lost 6 bases, and 16 bases lay in between. Per germline, CDR1 SNHLY and CDR2 FYNNEI. The CDR3 nucleotides are TGTGCCAGCAGTTTAATACCCACAGGACCCGGGGAGCTGTTTTTT. Its translation: CASSLIPTGPGELFF.

The V call is TRBV10-3, the J call TRBJ2-7; 9 bases map to TRBD2. The CDR3 extends over 13 amino acids. Per germline, CDR1 ENHRY and CDR2 SYGVKD. J was trimmed by 7 bases and V by 10 bases; bases with no gene match: 11. The CDR3: CATREAGGSEQYF. CDR3 nucleotides: TGTGCCACCCGGGAAGCGGGAGGAAGTGAGCAGTACTTC.

This chain joins TRBV9 and TRBJ1-3, with D possibly being TRBD1 (5 bases). V was pared by 2 bases and J by 7 bases, with 16 bases between. This CDR3 has 15 residues. CDR1 SGDLS and CDR2 YYNGEE come from the germline V gene. CDR3 loop: CASSVSGASGNTIYF. The CDR3 nucleotides are TGTGCCAGCAGCGTTAGCGGGGCTTCGGGGAACACCATATATTTT.

This clone was detected once. V usage is TRBV6-5 and J usage is TRBJ1-2; D ambiguous. Germline V lookup: CDR1 MNHEY, CDR2 SVGAGI. The V and J ends lost 2 bases and 4 bases respectively, with 11 bases between them. The length of the CDR3 is 14 residues. The CDR3: CASSYDQSGYGYTF. The CDR3 DNA reads as TGTGCCAGCAGTTACGATCAATCGGGCTATGGCTACACCTTC.

This chain connects TRBV28 to TRBJ2-7; the match to TRBD2 covers 9 bases. This CDR3 has 15 amino acids. From germline, CDR1 is MDHEN and CDR2 SYDVKM. With 5 bases clipped from V and 5 bases from J, the junction kept 10 bases outside the gene matches. The CDR3 DNA is TGTGCCAGCAGTACCCCGTCTAGCGGGGATAACGAGCAGTACTTC. This gives the protein CASSTPSSGDNEQYF.

The chain recombines TRBV15 with TRBJ2-7, with D possibly being TRBD1 (5 bases). Germline V lookup: CDR1 LNHNV, CDR2 YYDKDF (reference sequence). The CDR3 loop spans 17 amino acids. Trimming removed 3 bases at V and 2 bases at J, with 20 bases between. CDR3 sequence (DNA): TGTGCCACCAGCAGCACTCGGACAATTATTCGGACCTACGAGCAGTACTTC. Translating gives CATSSTRTIIRTYEQYF.

V usage is TRBV18 and J usage is TRBJ1-1; perhaps TRBD1 as D (6 bases). The CDR3 sequence is 16 residues long. Looked up from germline, CDR1 is KGHSH and CDR2 is LQKENI. V shed 2 bases and J shed 5 bases, with 18 bases lying between them. CDR3 nucleotide sequence: TGTGCCAGCTCACCATTCAGGCAGAAGGGGGAGACTGAAGCTTTCTTT. It codes for CASSPFRQKGETEAFF.

The gene calls are TRBV20-1 and TRBJ2-1, with D unclear. This CDR3 spans 10 amino acids. The V end was cut by 6 bases, the J end by 6 bases, with 6 bases between. CDR1 is DFQATT, CDR2 SNEGSKA, per germline (reference sequence). For the CDR3, the DNA is TGCAGTGCCCCTTTCAATGAGCAGTTCTTC. Residues: CSAPFNEQFF.

J is TRBJ1-5 and V is TRBV6-6; 7 bases are shared with TRBD1. The CDR3 sequence is 14 residues long. Per germline, CDR1 MNHNY and CDR2 SVGAGI (reference sequence). V was pared by 4 bases and J by 3 bases, with 3 bases of the junction left unmatched. This chain's CDR3 is CASSSDRFNQPQHF. The CDR3 coding sequence is TGTGCCAGCAGTTCGGACAGGTTCAATCAGCCCCAGCATTTT.

This chain uses TRBV9 with TRBJ2-7; the match to TRBD2 covers 12 bases. CDR1 and CDR2 (germline): SGDLS, YYNGEE. The ends lost 4 bases at V and 2 bases at J; junction bases unmatched: 4. This CDR3 spans 15 amino acids. In nucleotides, the CDR3 is TGTGCCAGCAGCCCCCGACTAGCGGGAGCCTACGAGCAGTACTTC. Encoded protein: CASSPRLAGAYEQYF.

The CDR3 DNA reads as TGTGCCAGCAGCTTAGACTCAGGGGCCTACGAGCAGTACTTC. This codes for CASSLDSGAYEQYF. The V call is TRBV7-2, the J call TRBJ2-7; D perhaps matches TRBD1 (6 bases). From germline, CDR1 is SGHTA and CDR2 FQGNSA. V lost 1 base to trimming and J lost 2 bases, with 9 bases between them. The CDR3 contains 14 residues.

The V call is TRBV6-5, the J call TRBJ2-2; the match to TRBD1 covers 8 bases. From germline, CDR1 is MNHEY and CDR2 SVGAGI. The CDR3 has 15 amino acids. The J segment lost 1 base and the V segment lost 8 bases, leaving 6 bases of the junction unmatched. CDR3 nucleotide sequence: TGTGCCAGCGGTAGACAGGGGTGGAACACCGGGGAGCTGTTTTTT. As protein: CASGRQGWNTGELFF.

The chain couples TRBV5-4 to TRBJ2-7; D is ambiguous. V lost 4 bases and J 2 bases, leaving 13 bases between the germline ends. Germline lookup yields CDR1 SGHNT and CDR2 YYREEE (reference sequence). This CDR3 is built from 14 residues. The CDR3 sequence: CASSTILDPYEQYF. CDR3 DNA sequence: TGTGCCAGCAGCACTATCCTAGACCCCTACGAGCAGTACTTC.

The V and J genes are TRBV7-2 and TRBJ2-1, with 7 bases that match TRBD1. Germline loops: CDR1 SGHTA, CDR2 FQGNSA. CDR3 length: 17 amino acids. The junction had 8 bases not matched to a gene; V was cut back by 3 bases and J by 0 bases. The chain's CDR3 is CASSFDRAMSSYNEQFF. CDR3 DNA: TGTGCCAGCAGCTTCGACAGGGCGATGAGCTCCTACAATGAGCAGTTCTTC.

The V and J genes are TRBV7-2 and TRBJ2-7; D is perhaps TRBD1 (6 bases). Germline CDR1 reads SGHTA; CDR2 reads FQGNSA. V lost 5 bases and J lost 0, with 11 bases in between. This CDR3 has 14 amino acids. The CDR3 here is CASSGGVSSYEQYF. Here the CDR3 DNA reads TGTGCCAGCAGCGGGGGCGTTAGCTCCTACGAGCAGTACTTC.

This chain links TRBV5-4 with TRBJ2-3; TRBD1 matches 8 bases. V was clipped by 0 bases and J by 0 bases; unmatched bases: 3. This CDR3 contains 16 residues. Germline V lookup: CDR1 SGHNT, CDR2 YYREEE (reference sequence). CDR3 loop: CASSLAGTGSTDTQYF. CDR3 in DNA: TGTGCCAGCAGCTTGGCCGGGACAGGTAGCACAGATACGCAGTATTTT.

This clone was seen only once. The J gene is TRBJ2-7, the V gene TRBV10-2; D is undetermined. This CDR3 is built from 14 residues. Germline V gene sequence: CDR1 WSHSY, CDR2 SAAADI. Deletions cut 3 bases from V and 2 bases from J, with 11 bases between. CDR3 residues: CASSDRLFPYEQYF. The CDR3, as DNA: TGCGCCAGCAGTGATAGACTGTTCCCCTACGAGCAGTACTTC.

The chain is built from TRBV7-7 and TRBJ2-2; the D gene is possibly TRBD1 (6 bases). V was trimmed by 3 bases and J by 2 bases, leaving 7 bases between them. This CDR3 is 14 amino acids long. The germline V gene has CDR1 SSHAT and CDR2 FNYEAQ (reference sequence). The CDR3 region has the DNA TGTGCCAGCAGCTTGGGACAAAACACCGGGGAGCTGTTTTTT. This translates into CASSLGQNTGELFF.

The chain carries TRBV5-1 and TRBJ1-4; 10 positions agree with TRBD1. This CDR3 region has 15 residues. Per the germline V gene, CDR1 is SGHRS and CDR2 is YFSETQ. The V gene end was trimmed by 1 base and the J gene end by 7 bases; junction bases not matched to a gene: 4. In DNA form, the CDR3 reads TGCGCCAGCAGCTTGTTAGGACAGGGGGGTGAAAAACTGTTTTTT. It yields the protein CASSLLGQGGEKLFF.

The chain carries TRBV6-5 and TRBJ2-1; a weak D match, TRBD2 (6 bases). Trimming removed 2 bases at V and 7 bases at J, with 15 bases between. Germline loops: CDR1 MNHEY, CDR2 SVGAGI. This CDR3 region has 15 residues. CDR3 in amino acids: CASSYQRVGANEQFF. CDR3 DNA: TGTGCCAGCAGTTACCAGCGGGTGGGCGCGAATGAGCAGTTCTTC.

V and J are TRBV30 and TRBJ1-2, with D possibly TRBD1 on 6 matching bases. Trimming took off 3 bases at V and 5 bases at J, with 13 bases between the two ends. Germline-derived CDR1 and CDR2 are GTSNPN and SVGIG (reference sequence). This CDR3 contains 13 residues. Here the CDR3 reads CAWSRGEEYGYTF. The DNA of the CDR3 is TGTGCCTGGAGCAGGGGAGAAGAGTATGGCTACACCTTC.

CDR3 nucleotides: TGCGCCAGCAGCTTGGGTGGAGGGCTTAACGAGCAGTACTTC. Protein sequence: CASSLGGGLNEQYF. V and J are TRBV5-1 and TRBJ2-7; maybe TRBD2 (6 bases). The germline gives CDR1 SGHRS, CDR2 YFSETQ. CDR3 size: 14 residues. The ends were cut back, 0 bases at V and 5 bases at J, with 12 bases in the middle.

V and J are TRBV5-6 and TRBJ2-7, with D maybe TRBD1 (6 bases). CDR1 and CDR2 from the germline V gene are SGHDT and YYEEEE. V was pared by 5 bases and J by 3 bases, with 12 bases between. CDR3 length equals 13 residues. CDR3 sequence: CASRGRTVYEQYF. DNA of the CDR3: TGTGCCAGCAGGGGTCGGACAGTCTACGAGCAGTACTTC.

This chain links TRBV4-1 with TRBJ2-2, with D perhaps matching TRBD2 (5 bases). This CDR3 comprises 13 residues. The V end was cut by 2 bases, the J end by 5 bases, with 6 bases between. CDR1 MGHRA and CDR2 YSYEKL come from the germline V gene. CDR3 loop: CASSQSGTGELFF. Here the CDR3 DNA reads TGCGCCAGCAGCCAATCGGGGACCGGGGAGCTGTTTTTT.

The CDR3 sequence: CASSWARGFTEAFF. CDR3 DNA: TGTGCCAGCAGTTGGGCTCGAGGGTTCACTGAAGCTTTCTTT. The V gene is TRBV28, the J gene TRBJ1-1; no firm D call. This CDR3 has 14 amino acids. Trimming removed 4 bases from V and 4 bases from J, with 13 bases in between. From germline, CDR1 is MDHEN and CDR2 SYDVKM.